The 25 T cell receptor beta chains below come from one sample, sequenced in a study of cytomegalovirus exposure and HLA in healthy donors. With 60 Vbeta and 13 Jbeta primers, the PCR was carried out. TCRdb's table, derived via immunoSEQ multiplex PCR, lists solely in-frame clones and lacks some. The sample lists about 160,000 clones, around 77% occurring once. Sequenced sample: PBMCs. The receptors were sampled from a woman aged 25 to 45 in good health and CMV-seronegative.

The chain carries TRBV28 and TRBJ2-5, with D possibly matching TRBD1 (5 bases). CDR1 and CDR2 (germline): MDHEN, SYDVKM. V lost 3 bases and J 5 bases, leaving 13 bases between the germline ends. This CDR3 contains 14 residues. The CDR3 coding sequence is TGTGCCAGCAGTTTCGCCAGGGTTTGGGAGACCCAGTACTTC. Amino acids: CASSFARVWETQYF.

This chain joins TRBV5-1 and TRBJ1-2; D is unclear. The V gene lost 0 bases and the J gene lost 10 bases, with 16 bases spanning the gap. CDR1 is SGHRS and CDR2 is YFSETQ in the germline V gene. This CDR3 is built from 14 residues. CDR3 nucleotide sequence: TGCGCCAGCAGCTTGGACAGAGGACTTCTTCCCTACACCTTC. Protein product: CASSLDRGLLPYTF. Variable domain in full (rest from reference TRBV5-1 and TRBJ1-2): KAGVTQTPRYLIKTRGQQVTLSCSPISGHRSVSWYQQTPGQGLQFLFEYFSETQRNKGNFPGRFSGRQFSNSRSEMNVSTLELGDSALYLCASSLDRGLLPYTFGSGTRLTVV.

The chain uses TRBV6-5 and TRBJ2-7, with TRBD1 matching 7 bases. V lost 6 bases and J lost 2; bases outside the gene matches: 7. This CDR3 has 14 residues. CDR1 is MNHEY and CDR2 is SVGAGI in the germline V gene. CDR3 residues: CASRLTGKPYEQYF. The CDR3 DNA is TGTGCCAGCAGACTGACAGGGAAACCCTACGAGCAGTACTTC.

As for this clone: An end of the junction differs from the germline gene, which may be a read error. The V call is TRBV15, the J call TRBJ2-1, with TRBD2 identical over 12 bases. The CDR3 consists of 17 residues. Germline CDR1 and CDR2: LNHNV and YYDKDF (reference sequence). The CDR3 DNA sequence: TGTGTCACCAGCAGAGGCCGACTAGCGGGGGCAAACAATGAGCAGTTCTTC. As protein: CVTSRGRLAGANNEQFF.

The V call is TRBV5-4, the J call TRBJ2-7; 8 bases fit TRBD2. CDR3 length: 14 amino acids. Per germline, CDR1 SGHNT and CDR2 YYREEE (reference sequence). Losses at the gene ends were 4 bases for V and 4 bases for J; bases not matched to a gene: 7. The CDR3 spells CASSGGTRAYEQYF. In DNA form, the CDR3 reads TGTGCCAGCAGCGGAGGGACTAGAGCTTACGAGCAGTACTTC.

This CDR3 is CASTREGKQPQHF. The CDR3 DNA reads TGTGCCAGCACAAGGGAGGGAAAACAGCCCCAGCATTTT. This chain joins TRBV2 and TRBJ1-5; D not certain. This CDR3 has 13 amino acids. V was clipped by 7 bases and J by 7 bases, with 14 bases between them. Germline V gives CDR1 SNHLY, CDR2 FYNNEI.

As for this clone: One end of the junction varies from germline; a read error may be responsible. The V and J genes are TRBV7-9 and TRBJ1-3, with D uncertain. Germline-derived CDR1 and CDR2 are SEHNR and FQNEAQ (reference sequence). CDR3 length: 13 residues. The CDR3 coding sequence is TGTGCCAGCAGCTCGGGGTACCTAAACTCCATATATTTT. It specifies CASSSGYLNSIYF.

This clone occurred a few times. The V gene is TRBV9, the J gene TRBJ1-1, with unresolved D. CDR1 and CDR2 from the germline V gene are SGDLS and YYNGEE. V shed 3 bases and J shed 0 bases, with 9 bases lying between them. The CDR3 extends over 14 amino acids. CDR3 region: CASSEQNVNTEAFF. The CDR3 DNA follows: TGTGCCAGCAGCGAACAGAACGTGAACACTGAAGCTTTCTTT.

This clone came up a few times. This rearrangement joins TRBV5-5 to TRBJ2-6, with TRBD1 as a possible D gene (5 bases). The CDR3 length is 20 residues. Germline V CDR1 and CDR2: SGHKS, YYEKEE (reference sequence). V was cut by 0 bases and J by 0 bases, with 19 bases left in between. The CDR3 sequence is CASSLAVDSIKLSGANVLTF. The CDR3 DNA reads as TGTGCCAGCAGCTTGGCAGTCGACAGCATTAAGCTCTCTGGGGCCAACGTCCTGACTTTC.

The chain links TRBV2 to TRBJ1-3; D is unclear. V gave up 8 bases and J gave up 0 bases, with 17 bases separating them. The CDR3 length is 16 residues. CDR1 is SNHLY, CDR2 FYNNEI, per germline. DNA for the CDR3: TGTGCCAGCTCAGTACTGGGCCGGTTCTCTGGAAACACCATATATTTT. Protein: CASSVLGRFSGNTIYF.

The chain has TRBV7-2 and TRBJ1-5; D unresolved. There are 14 residues in the CDR3. Germline CDR1 SGHTA, CDR2 FQGNSA. Between the trimmed V and J ends, which lost 1 base and 6 bases, there was a span of 10 bases. The CDR3 region has the DNA TGTGCCAGCAGCTTAGTAAGGGCGGGTCAGCCCCAGCATTTT. Protein sequence: CASSLVRAGQPQHF.

CDR3 residues: CASSPGRGYEQYF. The DNA for the CDR3 is TGTGCCAGCAGCCCCGGCCGGGGCTACGAGCAGTACTTC. The chain recombines TRBV7-9 with TRBJ2-7; D is possibly TRBD2 (5 bases). The CDR3 consists of 13 residues. CDR1 SEHNR and CDR2 FQNEAQ come from the germline V gene (reference sequence). Trimming took 5 bases from V and 3 from J, leaving 11 bases between them.

This chain links TRBV9 with TRBJ1-6; tentative D call: TRBD1 (5 bases). Trimming took 2 bases from V and 7 from J, leaving 10 bases between them. Germline CDR1 SGDLS, CDR2 YYNGEE. The CDR3 has 14 residues. CDR3 nucleotide sequence: TGTGCCAGCAGCGTCTCAGGGATCAATTCACCCCTCCACTTT. Translation gives CASSVSGINSPLHF.

The rearrangement joins TRBV19 to TRBJ1-5, with D hard to call. V lost 3 bases and J 0 bases, leaving 15 bases between the germline ends. Germline V gene data show CDR1 as LNHDA and CDR2 as SQIVND (reference sequence). The CDR3 is made up of 17 amino acids. CDR3 residues: CASSIVGPFLSNQPQHF. The CDR3 DNA sequence: TGTGCCAGTAGTATCGTTGGGCCCTTTCTTAGCAATCAGCCCCAGCATTTT. Using reference TRBV19 and TRBJ1-5 for the parts outside the CDR3, the full variable domain is DGGITQSPKYLFRKEGQNVTLSCEQNLNHDAMYWYRQDPGQGLRLIYYSQIVNDFQKGDIAEGYSVSREKKESFPLTVTSAQKNPTAFYLCASSIVGPFLSNQPQHFGDGTRLSIL.

This sequence joins TRBV2 and TRBJ2-5; the D is unclear. Deletions cut 1 base from V and 5 bases from J, with 11 bases between. Germline V CDR1 and CDR2: SNHLY, FYNNEI. There are 14 residues in the CDR3. CDR3 DNA sequence: TGTGCCAGCAGTGAAGGAAACCGTGAGGAGACCCAGTACTTC. Translation gives CASSEGNREETQYF.

This rearrangement joins TRBV7-8 to TRBJ1-1, with unresolved D. CDR1 and CDR2 (germline): SGHVS, FQNEAQ. V was clipped by 1 base and J by 4 bases, with 10 bases between them. The CDR3 has 14 amino acids. The CDR3 is CASSLELRVTEAFF. CDR3 nucleotides: TGTGCCAGCAGCTTAGAATTGCGGGTCACTGAAGCTTTCTTT.

V usage is TRBV2 and J usage is TRBJ1-6; maybe TRBD1 (5 bases). V was pared by 3 bases and J by 8 bases, with 11 bases between. Germline CDR1 is SNHLY and CDR2 is FYNNEI. The CDR3 sequence is 14 residues long. In DNA, the CDR3 is TGTGCCAGCAGTGACGGGGGTTCGGATTCACCCCTCCACTTT. As protein: CASSDGGSDSPLHF.

V gene TRBV6-1 combines with J gene TRBJ1-2; no definite D call. The ends were cut back, 8 bases at V and 0 bases at J, with 10 bases in the middle. CDR1 and CDR2 (germline): MNHNS, SASEGT. The CDR3 covers 13 residues. The CDR3 loop is CASQDQANYGYTF. For the CDR3, the DNA is TGTGCCAGCCAGGATCAAGCTAACTATGGCTACACCTTC.

V usage is TRBV2 and J usage is TRBJ1-2; the match to TRBD1 covers 10 bases. CDR1 is SNHLY and CDR2 is FYNNEI in the germline V gene. V shed 7 bases and J 1 base; nucleotides not matched to a gene: 15. This CDR3 comprises 18 residues. CDR3 coding DNA: TGTGCCAGCATGGGGCGGGCGACAGGGGGCAACCGTAACTATGGCTACACCTTC. Translation gives CASMGRATGGNRNYGYTF.

The chain joins TRBV6-1 to TRBJ1-1, with D tentatively TRBD1 (5 bases). V was clipped by 5 bases and J by 1 base, with 11 bases between them. This CDR3 region has 14 residues. In germline, CDR1 is MNHNS, CDR2 SASEGT. The CDR3 nucleotides read TGTGCCAGCAGTCAGGGCACAAAGAACACTGAAGCTTTCTTT. Protein sequence: CASSQGTKNTEAFF.

For the CDR3, the DNA is TGTGCCAGCTCACTTGCAGATACTCAGCCCCAGCATTTT. Translated: CASSLADTQPQHF. This sequence joins TRBV18 and TRBJ1-5; D ambiguous. This CDR3 is built from 13 residues. V was clipped by 4 bases and J by 6 bases, with 10 bases between them. Germline CDR1 KGHSH, CDR2 LQKENI.

Concerning this clone: One end of the junction is discordant with germline, which a read error may explain. J is TRBJ1-5 and V is TRBV7-7, with a possible D match to TRBD1 (6 bases). This CDR3 comprises 13 residues. From germline, CDR1 is SSHAT and CDR2 FNYEAQ (reference sequence). The CDR3 bases are TGTGCTAGCAGCCGATACCAGGGGCAGCCCCAGCATTTT. It yields the protein CASSRYQGQPQHF.

This chain joins TRBV10-3 and TRBJ2-1; TRBD2 is a possible D gene (6 bases). Per germline, CDR1 ENHRY and CDR2 SYGVKD. The V end was cut by 10 bases, the J end by 0 bases, with 22 bases between. This CDR3 comprises 17 residues. The CDR3 DNA sequence: TGTGCCACCGACGGGGGACGGACAACTAGCTCCTACAATGAGCAGTTCTTC. Translated: CATDGGRTTSSYNEQFF.

The chain employs TRBV7-2 and TRBJ1-1; 8 nucleotides align to TRBD1. The trim removed 4 bases at V and 3 bases at J, leaving 10 bases unmatched. Germline V lookup: CDR1 SGHTA, CDR2 FQGNSA. This CDR3 is 16 amino acids long. The CDR3 here is CASSSVTGAPDTEAFF. The CDR3 region has the DNA TGTGCCAGCAGCTCCGTGACAGGGGCACCAGACACTGAAGCTTTCTTT. Using reference TRBV7-2 and TRBJ1-1 for the parts outside the CDR3, the full variable domain is GAGVSQSPSNKVTEKGKDVELRCDPISGHTALYWYRQSLGQGLEFLIYFQGNSAPDKSGLPSDRFSAERTGGSVSTLTIQRTQQEDSAVYLCASSSVTGAPDTEAFFGQGTRLTVV.

The gene calls are TRBV6-5 and TRBJ2-5, with a tentative D call TRBD1 (6 bases). V shed 7 bases and J shed 2 bases, with 17 bases lying between them. CDR3 size: 15 residues. Germline V CDR1 and CDR2: MNHEY, SVGAGI. Here the CDR3 reads CASNPYGTNQETQYF. Written as DNA, the CDR3 is TGTGCCAGCAATCCTTACGGGACAAATCAAGAGACCCAGTACTTC.